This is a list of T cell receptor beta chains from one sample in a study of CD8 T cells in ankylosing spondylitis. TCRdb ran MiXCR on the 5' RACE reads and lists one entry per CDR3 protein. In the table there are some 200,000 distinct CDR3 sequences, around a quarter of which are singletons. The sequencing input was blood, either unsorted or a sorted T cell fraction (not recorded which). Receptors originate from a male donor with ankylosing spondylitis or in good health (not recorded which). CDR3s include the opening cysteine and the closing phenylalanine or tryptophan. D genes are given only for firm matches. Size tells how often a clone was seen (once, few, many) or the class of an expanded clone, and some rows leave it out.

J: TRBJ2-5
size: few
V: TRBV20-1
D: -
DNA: TGCAGTGCTAGCGGTACAGGGCACCAAGAGACCCAGTACTTC
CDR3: CSASGTGHQETQYF

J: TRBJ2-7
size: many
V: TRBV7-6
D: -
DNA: TGTGCCAGCAGCTTAAGGACAGTTGACGAGCAGTACTTC
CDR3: CASSLRTVDEQYF

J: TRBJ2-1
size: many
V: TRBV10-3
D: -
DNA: TGTGCCACCACACCTACTCCGAATTACGATGAGCAGTTCTTC
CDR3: CATTPTPNYDEQFF

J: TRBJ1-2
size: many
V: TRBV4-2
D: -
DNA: TGTGCCAGCAGCTATACTACGTCGGGTGGCTACACCTTC
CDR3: CASSYTTSGGYTF

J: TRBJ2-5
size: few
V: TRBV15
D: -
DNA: TGTGCCACCAGCAGAGTGGGGCAAGAGACCCAGTACTTC
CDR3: CATSRVGQETQYF

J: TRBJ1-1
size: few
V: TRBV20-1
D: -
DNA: TGCAGTGCCATCCGCGGGGGGGGCGACACTGAAGCTTTCTTT
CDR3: CSAIRGGGDTEAFF

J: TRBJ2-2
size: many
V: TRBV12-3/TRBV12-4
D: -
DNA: TGTGCCAGCAGTTTCACAAGAAAGGGGGAGCTGTTTTTT
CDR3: CASSFTRKGELFF

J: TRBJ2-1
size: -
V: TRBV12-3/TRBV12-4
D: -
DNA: TGTGCCAGCAGTTGGGTGGGGGGTAATGAGCAGTTCTTC
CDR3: CASSWVGGNEQFF

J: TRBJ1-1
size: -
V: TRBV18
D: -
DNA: TGTGCCAGCTCACCCGACATGAACACTGAAGCTTTCTTT
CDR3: CASSPDMNTEAFF

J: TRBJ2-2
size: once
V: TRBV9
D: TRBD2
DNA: TGTGCCAGCAGCGTAGGGGGGCTAGCGGGCACCGGGGAGCTGTTTTTT
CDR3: CASSVGGLAGTGELFF

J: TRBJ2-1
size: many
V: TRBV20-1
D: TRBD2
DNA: TGCAGTGCTAGAGATCTAGCGGGAGATGGGAATGAGCAGTTCTTC
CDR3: CSARDLAGDGNEQFF

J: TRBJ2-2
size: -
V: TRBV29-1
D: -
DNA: TGCAGCGTTGGCGGAGAACGCACCGGGGAGCTGTTTTTT
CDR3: CSVGGERTGELFF

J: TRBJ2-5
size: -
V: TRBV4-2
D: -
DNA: TGTGCCAGCAGCCCCCGGACAGATGGCCAAGAGACCCAGTACTTC
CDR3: CASSPRTDGQETQYF

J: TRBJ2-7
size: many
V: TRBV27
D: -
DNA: TGTGCCAGCAGTTTTCCCAGGACAGCCCCCTACGAGCAGTACTTC
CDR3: CASSFPRTAPYEQYF

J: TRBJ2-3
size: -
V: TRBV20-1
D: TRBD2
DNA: TGCAGTGCCCATAGCGGGAGGTCCAGCACAGATACGCAGTATTTT
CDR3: CSAHSGRSSTDTQYF

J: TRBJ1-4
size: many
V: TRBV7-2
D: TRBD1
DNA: TGTGCCAGCAGCTCACGACAGGGGATTTGGGAAAAACTGTTTTTT
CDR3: CASSSRQGIWEKLFF

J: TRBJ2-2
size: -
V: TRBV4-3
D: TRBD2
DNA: TGCGCCAGCAGCCCATCTTTAGTAGCGGGCTCCGGGGAGCTGTTTTTT
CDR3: CASSPSLVAGSGELFF

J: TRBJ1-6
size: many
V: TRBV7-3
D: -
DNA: TGTGCCAGCAGCTTAATGGGTTCCTATAATTCACCCCTCCACTTT
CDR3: CASSLMGSYNSPLHF

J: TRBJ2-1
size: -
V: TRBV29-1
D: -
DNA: TGCAGCGTTGGATACCGGTTAGCCGCCTCGGACAATGAGCAGTTCTTC
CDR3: CSVGYRLAASDNEQFF

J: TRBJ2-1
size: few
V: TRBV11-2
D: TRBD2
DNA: TGTGCCAGCAGCTCGGGACTAGCGGGATATAGGCCCCTACACAATGAGCAGTTCTTC
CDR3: CASSSGLAGYRPLHNEQFF

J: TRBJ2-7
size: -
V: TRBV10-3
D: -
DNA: TGTGCCATCCGGGACCGGTCCTACGAGCAGTACTTC
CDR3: CAIRDRSYEQYF

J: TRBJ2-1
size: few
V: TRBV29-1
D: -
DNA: TGCAGCGTTGGTCGGACCTCCTACTATGAGCAGTTCTTC
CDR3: CSVGRTSYYEQFF

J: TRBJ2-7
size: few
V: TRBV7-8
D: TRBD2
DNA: TGTGCCAGCAGCTTAGCGCTCGCAGCGGGATTTCCCTACGAGCAGTACTTC
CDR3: CASSLALAAGFPYEQYF

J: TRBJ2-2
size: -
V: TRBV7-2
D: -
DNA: TGTGCCAGCAGGTCCGGTAGCGGAGCGAACACCGGGGAGCTGTTTTTT
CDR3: CASRSGSGANTGELFF

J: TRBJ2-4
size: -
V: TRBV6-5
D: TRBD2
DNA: TGTGCCAGCAGTTGGCTAGCGGGCGCCAAAAACATTCAGTACTTC
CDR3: CASSWLAGAKNIQYF

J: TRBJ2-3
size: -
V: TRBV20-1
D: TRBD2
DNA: TGCAGTGCTAACTCGGGACTAGCGGGAGAGGGGGGCACAGATACGCAGTATTTT
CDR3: CSANSGLAGEGGTDTQYF

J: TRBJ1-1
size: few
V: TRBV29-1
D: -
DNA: TGCAGCGTTGGAGGGGCCGGAGAAGCTTTCTTT
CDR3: CSVGGAGEAFF

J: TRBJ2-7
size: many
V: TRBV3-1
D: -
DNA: TGTGCCAGCAGCCCTCCTGCTAGCATAGGCGAGCAGTACTTC
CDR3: CASSPPASIGEQYF

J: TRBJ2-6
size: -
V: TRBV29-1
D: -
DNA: TGCAGCGTTGATTCCTCTGGGGCCAACGTCCTGACTTTC
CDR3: CSVDSSGANVLTF

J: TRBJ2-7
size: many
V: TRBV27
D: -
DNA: TGTGCCAGCAGTCCCACCCTTGGAGGGAACGAGCAGTACTTC
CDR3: CASSPTLGGNEQYF

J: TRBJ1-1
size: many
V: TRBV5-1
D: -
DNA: TGCGCCAGCAGCTTTCAAGGGATGGGCACTGAAGCTTTCTTT
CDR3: CASSFQGMGTEAFF

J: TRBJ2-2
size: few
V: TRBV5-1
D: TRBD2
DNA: TGCGCCAGCAGCACAGGACTAGTTGCGAACACCGGGGAGCTGTTTTTT
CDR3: CASSTGLVANTGELFF

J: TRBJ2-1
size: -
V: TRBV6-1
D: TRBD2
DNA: TGTGCCAGCAGACTAGCGGGAGGCCGGGGTAATGAGCAGTTCTTC
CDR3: CASRLAGGRGNEQFF

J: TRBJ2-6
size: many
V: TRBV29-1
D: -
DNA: TGCAGCGCGAGGGACTCTGGGGCCAACGTCCTGACTTTC
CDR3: CSARDSGANVLTF

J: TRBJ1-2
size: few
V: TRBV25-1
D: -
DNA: TGTGCCAGCAGTCCCGTCCAATTCGGGGGCTACACCTTC
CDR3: CASSPVQFGGYTF

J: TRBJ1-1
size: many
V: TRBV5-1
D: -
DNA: TGCGCCAGCAGCGCTAAGACTGCAGGTATAAACACTGAAGCTTTCTTT
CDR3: CASSAKTAGINTEAFF

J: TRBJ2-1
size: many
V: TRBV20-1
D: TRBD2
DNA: TGCAGTGCTATTGGGACTAGGACGAACAATGAGCAGTTCTTC
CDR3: CSAIGTRTNNEQFF

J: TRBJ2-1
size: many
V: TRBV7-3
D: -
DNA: TGTGCCAGCAGCTTACGGCGGGCTACCTACAATGAGCAGTTCTTC
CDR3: CASSLRRATYNEQFF

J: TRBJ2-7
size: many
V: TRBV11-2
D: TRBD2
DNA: TGTGCCAGCACGCTGGGGGAAAGCGGGAGGGCCTGGTACGAGCAGTACTTC
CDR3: CASTLGESGRAWYEQYF

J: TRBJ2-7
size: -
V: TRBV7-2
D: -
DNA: TGTGCCAGCCGGGGATCAGGTCGCGAGCAGTACTTC
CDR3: CASRGSGREQYF

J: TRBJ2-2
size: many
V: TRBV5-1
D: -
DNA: TGCGCCAGCAGCTTGTATTCGAACACCGGGGAGCTGTTTTTT
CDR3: CASSLYSNTGELFF

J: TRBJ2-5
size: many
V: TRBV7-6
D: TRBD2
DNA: TGTGCCAGCAGCTTAGTTCTAGCGGGAACATTATCATCGGAGACCCAGTACTTC
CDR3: CASSLVLAGTLSSETQYF

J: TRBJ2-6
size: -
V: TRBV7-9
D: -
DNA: TGTGCCAGCAGCTTAGCCAGGAATGGTGGGGCCAACGTCCTGACTTTC
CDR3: CASSLARNGGANVLTF

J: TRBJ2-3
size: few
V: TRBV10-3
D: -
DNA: TGTGCCATCAAGGGACTTCCAGATACGCAGTATTTT
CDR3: CAIKGLPDTQYF

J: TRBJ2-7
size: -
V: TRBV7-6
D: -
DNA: TGTGCCAGCAGCTTAGCCGAAGGGGGCTACGAGCAGTACTTC
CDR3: CASSLAEGGYEQYF

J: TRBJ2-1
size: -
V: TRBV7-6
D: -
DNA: TGTGCCAGCAGCGCCAGGCGCCCCTCCTACAATGCGCAGTTCTTC
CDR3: CASSARRPSYNAQFF

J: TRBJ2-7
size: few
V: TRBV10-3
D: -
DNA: TGTGCCATCAGTGTTGGCAGTAACTACGAGCAGTACTTC
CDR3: CAISVGSNYEQYF

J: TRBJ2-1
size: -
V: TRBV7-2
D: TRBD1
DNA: TGTGCCAGCAGCTACCTGACAGGGGGCTTAAATGAGCAGTTCTTC
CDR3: CASSYLTGGLNEQFF

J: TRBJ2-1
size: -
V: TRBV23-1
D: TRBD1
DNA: TGCGCCAGCAGTCACGGGACAGACAGAGTCTACAATGAGCAGTTCTTC
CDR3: CASSHGTDRVYNEQFF

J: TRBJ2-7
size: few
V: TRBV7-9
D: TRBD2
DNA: TGTGCCAGCAGCTTCAGCGGGAGGGTAGGCGAGCAGTACTTC
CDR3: CASSFSGRVGEQYF

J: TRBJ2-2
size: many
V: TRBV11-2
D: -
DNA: TGTGCCAGCAGCTTTCGCCCTAGCGAGGCTTTAGGCGGGGAGCTGTTTTTT
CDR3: CASSFRPSEALGGELFF

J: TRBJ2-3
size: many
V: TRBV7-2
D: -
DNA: TGTGCCAGCAGCTTTTCAGGGAGAAGAGGCACAGATACGCAGTATTTT
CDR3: CASSFSGRRGTDTQYF

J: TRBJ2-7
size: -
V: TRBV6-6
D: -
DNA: TGTGCCAGCAGTTACGGGTTCTACGAGCAGTACTTC
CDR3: CASSYGFYEQYF